This entry lists 30 T cell receptor beta chains sequenced from one sample in a study of identical twins. TCRdb re-derived calls from the 5' RACE reads in MiXCR, one entry per CDR3 protein. Here the sample spans around 670,000 distinct CDR3 sequences, around 5.7% being singletons. The material sequenced was naive T cells sorted from blood. Source of these receptors: a man aged 18-30 years in good health.

This clonotype appeared a few times. The chain employs TRBV20-1 and TRBJ2-1; possible D gene TRBD1, 5 bases. Trimming pared 4 bases from V and 5 bases from J, leaving 15 bases between. The CDR3 totals 14 residues. Germline V lookup: CDR1 DFQATT, CDR2 SNEGSKA (reference sequence). This chain's CDR3 is CSAIPLGRHNEQFF. DNA of the CDR3: TGCAGTGCTATCCCACTGGGGCGTCACAATGAGCAGTTCTTC.

A few counts support this clonotype. The chain recombines TRBV30 with TRBJ1-6; no definite D call. The CDR3 extends over 13 amino acids. V was shortened by 7 bases and J by 9 bases, with 16 bases between the two germline ends. Germline V gene sequence: CDR1 GTSNPN, CDR2 SVGIG (reference sequence). CDR3 amino acids: CASRRDPGSPLHF. DNA for the CDR3: TGTGCCTCCCGCCGGGATCCGGGTTCACCCCTCCACTTT.

This clonotype was observed many times. The V and J genes are TRBV28 and TRBJ2-7, with 7 bases that match TRBD1. The CDR3 loop spans 13 amino acids. CDR1 and CDR2 (germline): MDHEN, SYDVKM. Trimming at V came to 5 bases and at J to 2 bases, leaving 3 bases not matched to a gene. CDR3 bases: TGTGCCAGCAGTCAGGGGGTTCCCTACGAGCAGTACTTC. Its protein product is CASSQGVPYEQYF.

In its sample, this clonotype was seen many times. V gene TRBV10-3 combines with J gene TRBJ2-3, with D tentatively TRBD2 (6 bases). There are 15 residues in the CDR3. V lost 2 bases and J lost 9, with 18 bases in between. Germline V gene lookup returns CDR1 ENHRY and CDR2 SYGVKD. The CDR3 sequence is CAISEEEGPSGTQYF. The CDR3 bases are TGTGCCATCAGTGAGGAGGAGGGGCCCAGTGGGACGCAGTATTTT.

This clonotype was detected once. The V gene is TRBV20-1, the J gene TRBJ2-7; 9 nucleotides match TRBD2. Germline-derived CDR1 and CDR2 are DFQATT and SNEGSKA (reference sequence). J lost 0 bases, V lost 6 bases, and 9 bases had no gene match. The CDR3 extends over 15 amino acids. In nucleotides, the CDR3 is TGCAGTGCCACCCTGCTAGCGGGGACCTCCTACGAGCAGTACTTC. This sequence encodes CSATLLAGTSYEQYF.

This clonotype was observed many times. This chain joins TRBV12-3 or TRBV12-4 and TRBJ1-1, with 7 bases lining up with TRBD1. The CDR3 is 15 amino acids. V lost 4 bases, J lost 4 bases, and 9 bases stayed unmatched. CDR3 amino acids: CASSWGPGGGTEAFF. The CDR3 DNA is TGTGCCAGCAGTTGGGGCCCAGGGGGGGGCACTGAAGCTTTCTTT.

This clonotype turned up a few times. V and J are TRBV7-2 and TRBJ2-1; 10 bases fit TRBD2. V shed 7 bases and J 2 bases; nucleotides not matched to a gene: 5. CDR1 is SGHTA and CDR2 is FQGNSA in the germline V gene. The CDR3 spans 15 residues. Here the CDR3 DNA reads TGTGCCAGCAATACAGCGGGAGGGCCCTACAATGAGCAGTTCTTC. Translated, it gives CASNTAGGPYNEQFF.

The chain has TRBV28 and TRBJ2-7, with D perhaps given as TRBD1 or TRBD2 (6 bases each). CDR3 length equals 15 residues. The V end lost 3 bases, the J end lost 4 bases, and 16 bases lay between the germline ends. The germline gives CDR1 MDHEN, CDR2 SYDVKM. The CDR3 DNA follows: TGTGCCAGCAGTTTGTCTATAGGAGGGGGGTACGAGCAGTACTTC. Its translation is CASSLSIGGGYEQYF.

This clonotype was observed many times. V usage is TRBV29-1 and J usage is TRBJ1-1, with D perhaps matching TRBD1 (5 bases). From germline, CDR1 is SQVTM and CDR2 ANQGSEA. Trimming pared 7 bases from V and 0 bases from J, leaving 12 bases between. This CDR3 is 13 amino acids long. CDR3 protein: CSGMGQLNTEAFF. The CDR3 DNA follows: TGCAGCGGCATGGGGCAGCTGAACACTGAAGCTTTCTTT.

The rearrangement links TRBV7-6 to TRBJ2-7, with D possibly being TRBD1 or TRBD2 (5 bases each). Germline V CDR1 and CDR2: SGHVS, FNYEAQ. The CDR3 loop spans 15 amino acids. Trimming removed 4 bases at V and 1 base at J, with 14 bases between. Written as DNA, the CDR3 is TGTGCCAGCAGCTACCAGATGGGGGATTCCTACGAGCAGTACTTC. It codes for CASSYQMGDSYEQYF.

This clonotype was seen ten or more times. The chain links TRBV5-1 to TRBJ2-3, with D tentatively TRBD2 (5 bases). CDR3 size: 15 residues. CDR1 and CDR2 from the germline V gene are SGHRS and YFSETQ. With 0 bases removed from V and 4 bases from J, the gap between germline ends came to 12 bases. CDR3 coding DNA: TGCGCCAGCAGCTTGGAACGGGGAGCCCCAGATACGCAGTATTTT. Protein: CASSLERGAPDTQYF.

The chain combines TRBV11-2 with TRBJ2-3, with D possibly TRBD2 on 6 matching bases. The germline V and J ends were trimmed by 0 bases and 10 bases, with 14 bases remaining between them. Germline CDR1 is SGHAT and CDR2 is FQNNGV. This CDR3 comprises 14 residues. The CDR3 region has the DNA TGTGCCAGCAGCTTAGATAGGGGACTCGGAGCGCAGTATTTT. It is translated as CASSLDRGLGAQYF.

There are many counts of this clonotype. V gene TRBV7-9 combines with J gene TRBJ2-1; D remains unclear. The CDR3 spans 13 residues. Germline assignment: CDR1 SEHNR and CDR2 FQNEAQ (reference sequence). V shed 1 base and J shed 9 bases, with 10 bases lying between them. The DNA of the CDR3 is TGTGCCAGCAGCTTAGTAGTGGGCGGTGAGCAGTTCTTC. Translating it yields CASSLVVGGEQFF. Filled out from reference TRBV7-9 and TRBJ2-1, the complete variable domain reads DTGVSQNPRHKITKRGQNVTFRCDPISEHNRLYWYRQTLGQGPEFLTYFQNEAQLEKSRLLSDRFSAERPKGSFSTLEIQRTEQGDSAMYLCASSLVVGGEQFFGPGTRLTVL.

In this sample, this clonotype turned up many times. The gene calls are TRBV27 and TRBJ2-3; weak D call: TRBD2 (6 bases). Trimming took 5 bases from V and 2 from J, leaving 17 bases between them. CDR1 MNHEY and CDR2 SMNVEV come from the germline V gene (reference sequence). The CDR3 runs to 16 residues. CDR3 loop: CASSTGLFSTTDTQYF. The CDR3 nucleotides read TGTGCCAGCAGTACGGGACTCTTTTCCACCACAGATACGCAGTATTTT.

Many counts were recorded for this clonotype. This sequence joins TRBV7-2 and TRBJ1-2; D is unclear. The ends were cut back, 4 bases at V and 5 bases at J, with 17 bases in the middle. Looked up from germline, CDR1 is SGHTA and CDR2 is FQGNSA. The CDR3 is 15 residues long. CDR3: CASSSQRLGSYGYTF. The CDR3, as DNA: TGTGCCAGCAGCTCCCAGAGGCTTGGTAGTTATGGCTACACCTTC.

This clonotype was recorded at least ten times. CDR3 protein: CASSKGNNEQFF. CDR3 sequence (DNA): TGTGCCAGCAGCAAGGGGAACAATGAGCAGTTCTTC. This chain joins TRBV21-1 and TRBJ2-1. TRBV21-1 is a pseudogene. The CDR3 consists of 12 residues.

This clonotype was seen only a few times. The CDR3 loop reads CASSPGQGNSYEQYF. The CDR3 nucleotides read TGTGCCAGCAGCCCCGGACAGGGAAACTCCTACGAGCAGTACTTC. The chain carries TRBV7-9 and TRBJ2-7, with TRBD1 matching over 8 bases. The CDR3 is 15 amino acids. Unmatched junction bases numbered 6, after V lost 5 bases and J lost 0 bases. Germline V lookup: CDR1 SEHNR, CDR2 FQNEAQ (reference sequence).

This clonotype was detected only once. CDR3 DNA: TGTGCCAGCAGGGTGACAGGGAACTACGAGCAGTACGTC. It encodes CASRVTGNYEQYV. The chain carries TRBV2 and TRBJ2-7, with 7 bases aligning to TRBD1. Germline CDR1 SNHLY, CDR2 FYNNEI. This CDR3 comprises 13 residues. V gave up 6 bases and J gave up 3 bases; unmatched junction bases: 5.

This clonotype occurred a few times. V gene TRBV7-3 combines with J gene TRBJ2-7; TRBD2 matches 8 bases. The germline V gene has CDR1 SGHTA and CDR2 FQGTGA. The junction had 13 bases not matched to a gene; V was cut back by 5 bases and J by 4 bases. The CDR3 has 16 residues. Written as DNA, the CDR3 is TGTGCCAGCAGCAGAAGAGCGGGGGTGAAGGTGTACGAGCAGTACTTC. Protein sequence: CASSRRAGVKVYEQYF. Full variable domain (rest looked up from reference TRBV7-3 and TRBJ2-7): GAGVSQTPSNKVTEKGKYVELRCDPISGHTALYWYRQSLGQGPEFLIYFQGTGAADDSGLPNDRFFAVRPEGSVSTLKIQRTERGDSAVYLCASSRRAGVKVYEQYFGPGTRLTVT.

There are many counts of this clonotype. The gene calls are TRBV12-3 or TRBV12-4 and TRBJ2-3; the match to TRBD2 covers 9 bases. Trimming at V came to 6 bases and at J to 0 bases, leaving 16 bases not matched to a gene. The CDR3 has 19 residues. The CDR3 DNA sequence: TGTGCCAGCAGCCCCTTTGGGGGAACTAGCGGGTCTAGCACAGATACGCAGTATTTT. Its protein is CASSPFGGTSGSSTDTQYF.

The sample holds a few counts of this clonotype. The chain combines TRBV7-8 with TRBJ2-3; D is perhaps TRBD2 (6 bases). CDR1 and CDR2 (germline): SGHVS, FQNEAQ. This CDR3 contains 15 residues. Trimming stripped 7 bases from V and 0 bases from J, with 14 bases between. CDR3 sequence: CASTPTSTSTDTQYF. The CDR3 DNA reads TGTGCCAGCACTCCCACTAGCACAAGCACAGATACGCAGTATTTT. Complete variable domain (other parts from reference TRBV7-8 and TRBJ2-3): GAGVSQSPRYKVAKRGQDVALRCDPISGHVSLFWYQQALGQGPEFLTYFQNEAQLDKSGLPSDRFFAERPEGSVSTLKIQRTQQEDSAVYLCASTPTSTSTDTQYFGPGTRLTVL.

In this sample, this clonotype turned up a few times. The CDR3 bases are TGTGCCAGTAGTATTGCCAGCGGGCCTCACAATGAGCAGTTCTTC. Translation: CASSIASGPHNEQFF. This chain connects TRBV19 to TRBJ2-1, with TRBD2 as a possible D gene (6 bases). Trimming cost V 3 bases and J 5 bases, with 14 bases left between them. Germline loops: CDR1 LNHDA, CDR2 SQIVND (reference sequence). The CDR3 runs to 15 residues. Filled out from reference TRBV19 and TRBJ2-1, the complete variable domain reads DGGITQSPKYLFRKEGQNVTLSCEQNLNHDAMYWYRQDPGQGLRLIYYSQIVNDFQKGDIAEGYSVSREKKESFPLTVTSAQKNPTAFYLCASSIASGPHNEQFFGPGTRLTVL.

This clonotype appeared a few times. The J gene is TRBJ2-7, the V gene TRBV10-3; no clear D. V shed 10 bases and J shed 3 bases, with 16 bases lying between them. There are 13 residues in the CDR3. Looked up from germline, CDR1 is ENHRY and CDR2 is SYGVKD. CDR3 sequence (DNA): TGTGCCACATACCGGGCGAATGGCTACGAGCAGTACTTC. Its translation: CATYRANGYEQYF.

The genes are TRBV11-3 and TRBJ2-1; 7 nucleotides line up with TRBD2. V shed 1 base, J shed 5 bases, and the junction held 5 bases outside the gene matches. The germline gives CDR1 SGHNT, CDR2 YENEEA. The CDR3 is 15 amino acids. The CDR3 loop reads CASSLVLAANNEQFF. CDR3 in DNA: TGTGCCAGCAGCTTAGTGCTAGCGGCCAACAATGAGCAGTTCTTC.

The chain uses TRBV20-1 and TRBJ1-1, with a tentative D call TRBD1 (5 bases). V gave up 1 base and J gave up 0 bases, with 9 bases separating them. Germline loops: CDR1 DFQATT, CDR2 SNEGSKA (reference sequence). CDR3 size: 14 residues. The CDR3 loop reads CSARAGGMNTEAFF. For the CDR3, the DNA is TGCAGTGCTAGAGCGGGGGGGATGAACACTGAAGCTTTCTTT.

The CDR3, as DNA: TGTGCCAGCAGTGTGGGGGGGCGTCCCTCAGAGACCCAGTACTTC. Protein product: CASSVGGRPSETQYF. The rearrangement uses TRBV2 and TRBJ2-5; tentative D call: TRBD2 (7 bases). Per germline, CDR1 SNHLY and CDR2 FYNNEI. The CDR3 sequence is 15 residues long. V was shortened by 4 bases and J by 4 bases, with 16 bases between the two germline ends.

In its sample, this clonotype was seen many times. The V and J genes are TRBV29-1 and TRBJ2-3; D ambiguous. The CDR3 is made up of 11 amino acids. Germline V lookup: CDR1 SQVTM, CDR2 ANQGSEA. Deletions cut 5 bases from V and 7 bases from J, with 10 bases between. The chain's CDR3 is CSVPDLNTQYF. CDR3 DNA sequence: TGCAGCGTTCCCGACTTGAATACGCAGTATTTT.

The chain is built from TRBV25-1 and TRBJ2-5; D gene unclear. The V gene lost 6 bases and the J gene lost 9 bases, with 11 bases spanning the gap. There are 11 residues in the CDR3. Germline V CDR1 and CDR2: MGHDK, SYGVNS. Here the CDR3 reads CASSHGVSQYF. In DNA, the CDR3 is TGTGCCAGCAGCCACGGAGTCTCCCAGTACTTC.

This clonotype has ten or more counts. CDR3 in DNA: TGTGCCAGCAGTTACTCACCCGGACAGGGGTTATCCAATGAGCAGTTCTTC. Amino acids: CASSYSPGQGLSNEQFF. The V gene is TRBV6-5, the J gene TRBJ2-1, with 9 bases aligning to TRBD1. The CDR3 sequence is 17 residues long. Germline V CDR1 and CDR2: MNHEY, SVGAGI. V lost 0 bases and J lost 6; bases outside the gene matches: 9.

V gene TRBV3-1 combines with J gene TRBJ2-2; D is undetermined. The CDR3 totals 14 residues. Deletions cut 3 bases from V and 1 base from J, with 6 bases between. CDR1 and CDR2 (germline): LGHDT, YNNKEL (reference sequence). CDR3 nucleotides: TGTGCCAGCAGCCAGACGCAGAACACCGGGGAGCTGTTTTTT. This gives the protein CASSQTQNTGELFF.